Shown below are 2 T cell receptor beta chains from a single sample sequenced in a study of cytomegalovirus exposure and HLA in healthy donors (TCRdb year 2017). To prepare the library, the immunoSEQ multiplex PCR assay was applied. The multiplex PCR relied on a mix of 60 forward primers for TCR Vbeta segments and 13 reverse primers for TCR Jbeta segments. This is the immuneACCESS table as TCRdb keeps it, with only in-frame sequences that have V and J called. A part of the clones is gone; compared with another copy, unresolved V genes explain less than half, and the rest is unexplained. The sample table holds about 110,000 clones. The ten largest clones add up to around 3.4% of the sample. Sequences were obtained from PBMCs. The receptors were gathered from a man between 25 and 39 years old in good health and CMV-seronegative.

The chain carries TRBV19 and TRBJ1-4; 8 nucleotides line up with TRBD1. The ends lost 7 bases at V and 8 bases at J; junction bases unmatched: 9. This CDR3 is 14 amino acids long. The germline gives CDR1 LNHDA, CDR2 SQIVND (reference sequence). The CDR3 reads CASKAGQGGEKLFF. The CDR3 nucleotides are TGTGCCAGTAAGGCAGGACAGGGTGGCGAAAAACTGTTTTTT.

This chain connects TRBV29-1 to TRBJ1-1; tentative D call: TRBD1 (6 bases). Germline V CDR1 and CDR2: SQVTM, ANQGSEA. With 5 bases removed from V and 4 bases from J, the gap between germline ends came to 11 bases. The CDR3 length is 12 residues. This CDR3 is CSVITGSTEAFF. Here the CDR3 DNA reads TGCAGCGTTATCACAGGGAGCACTGAAGCTTTCTTT.